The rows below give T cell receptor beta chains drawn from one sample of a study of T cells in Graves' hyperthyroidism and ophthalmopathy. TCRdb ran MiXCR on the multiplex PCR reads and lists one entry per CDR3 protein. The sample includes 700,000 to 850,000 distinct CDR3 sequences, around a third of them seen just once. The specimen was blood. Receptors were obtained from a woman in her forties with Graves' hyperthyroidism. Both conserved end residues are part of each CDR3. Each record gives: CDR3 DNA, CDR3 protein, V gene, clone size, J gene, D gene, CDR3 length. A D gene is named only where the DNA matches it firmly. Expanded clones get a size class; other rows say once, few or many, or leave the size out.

TGTGCCAGCTCTCGCTGGGCAACTAATGAAAAACTGTTTTTT CASSRWATNEKLFF TRBV7-2 many TRBJ1-4 - 14
TGTGCCAGCAGTCCGGTAGACGTCAAGGCGAATAATTCACCCCTCCACTTT CASSPVDVKANNSPLHF TRBV12-3/TRBV12-4 - TRBJ1-6 - 17
TGTGCCAGCAGCGGACCAGGGGGCTTCGGGTATGGCTACACCTTC CASSGPGGFGYGYTF TRBV9 many TRBJ1-2 TRBD1 15
TGTGCCGGCAGTTACCCCCAATTCGGGACAGACCTTGCAACTAATGAAAAACTGTTTTTT CAGSYPQFGTDLATNEKLFF TRBV6-5 - TRBJ1-4 TRBD1 20
TGTGCCAGCAGCCTAAGGTCGGGAGGAGCTTTCTTT CASSLRSGGAFF TRBV5-5 many TRBJ1-1 - 12
TGTGCCACCTCGGGACAGGGGTACGAGACCCAGTACTTC CATSGQGYETQYF TRBV7-9 many TRBJ2-5 TRBD1 13
TGTGCCTGGAATCCGGGTAGGGCTTTCTTT CAWNPGRAFF TRBV30 few TRBJ1-1 - 10
TGCACCAGCAGCTCCGGTCCGGGACCTCCCGCCTACGAGCAGTACTTC CTSSSGPGPPAYEQYF TRBV5-1 - TRBJ2-7 - 16
TGTGCCAGCAGCTTATTCTCGGGACAGGCGATATGGGAGCAGTACTTC CASSLFSGQAIWEQYF TRBV7-2 - TRBJ2-7 TRBD1 16
TGTGCCAGCAGCACTTACCCGGGGTCCTATGGCTACACCTTC CASSTYPGSYGYTF TRBV7-9 - TRBJ1-2 - 14
TGCAGCGTTGCGGCAGGGGTTATGGATCAGCCCCAGCATTTT CSVAAGVMDQPQHF TRBV29-1 many TRBJ1-5 - 14
TGTGCCAGCAGTTCAGGGTCGGGAGTTTACGAGCAGTACTTC CASSSGSGVYEQYF TRBV2 many TRBJ2-7 - 14
TGTGCCAGCAGTTACTTAAGGGGACTAGTGTTCTTCGAGCAGTACTTC CASSYLRGLVFFEQYF TRBV6-6 - TRBJ2-7 TRBD2 16
TGCAGTGCTAGAGTACAGAGAGGTCAGCCCCAGCATTTT CSARVQRGQPQHF TRBV20-1 - TRBJ1-5 - 13
TGTGCCACCAGCTCAAAGGTCGGGCAGGGGGCACTTTTTTTTTATGGCTACACCTTC CATSSKVGQGALFFYGYTF TRBV15 - TRBJ1-2 TRBD1 19
TGCAGTGCTATGGGGCTAGCGGGAGATAAGGAGACCCGGTACTTC CSAMGLAGDKETRYF TRBV20-1 - TRBJ2-5 TRBD2 15
TGTGCCTGGGGGGACAGCAACTATGGCTACACCTTC CAWGDSNYGYTF TRBV20-1 few TRBJ1-2 TRBD1 12
TGCAGTGTAAATAAAAGGGACGGCTTTTCCTACGAGCAGTACTTC CSVNKRDGFSYEQYF TRBV20-1 few TRBJ2-7 - 15
TGTGCCAGCAGTCCCTCGAGAGGGGAGCAGTACTTC CASSPSRGEQYF TRBV6-5 many TRBJ2-7 - 12
TGTGCCACCAGTGATCCCGGGACAGGGGGGCCCCAGTACTTC CATSDPGTGGPQYF TRBV24-1 many TRBJ2-5 TRBD1 14
TGTGCCAGCAGTGATGGCGGCTACACCTTC CASSDGGYTF TRBV2 many TRBJ1-2 - 10
TGTGCCAGCACCCCGGGACCGTCCCCGAAGACCCAGTACTTC CASTPGPSPKTQYF TRBV7-2 - TRBJ2-5 - 14
TGTACCAGCAGCTTAGCAGGGAGGGGCACCGGGGAGCTGTTTTTT CTSSLAGRGTGELFF TRBV7-2 - TRBJ2-2 TRBD2 15
TGCAGTGCTAGGGGGGGGCCCCTCTCCTACGAGCAGTACTTC CSARGGPLSYEQYF TRBV20-1 few TRBJ2-7 - 14
TGTGCCAGCAGCTTCGTATCCGGAGACGGCTACACCTTC CASSFVSGDGYTF TRBV5-5 many TRBJ1-2 - 13
TGTGCCAGCAGGCCGGCAAGCTCCTACGAGCAGTACTTC CASRPASSYEQYF TRBV7-2 - TRBJ2-7 - 13
- CASRARATEAFFGQGYGYTF TRBV10-2 - TRBJ1-2 - 20
TGTGCCCGAGCTGGTGGATCGGGCACAGATACGCAGTATTTT CARAGGSGTDTQYF TRBV2 - TRBJ2-3 - 14
TGTGCCAGCAGCGCCCGGGACGGCTACGAGCAGTACTTC CASSARDGYEQYF TRBV11-3 many TRBJ2-7 - 13
TGTGCCAGCAGCCAAGGCTCAGGGGGGGTCTTCGCCTACGAGCAGTACTTC CASSQGSGGVFAYEQYF TRBV14 - TRBJ2-7 - 17
TGTGCCAGCAGTTTGTCAGGAGTTCTTAACTATGGCTACACCTTC CASSLSGVLNYGYTF TRBV12-3/TRBV12-4 - TRBJ1-2 - 15
TGTGCCAGCAGTGAGAGGTTGGGGCTTACGCAGTATTTT CASSERLGLTQYF TRBV2 few TRBJ2-3 - 13
TGTGCCACCAGTGAAGGGACAGGCTCTGGGGCCAACGTCCTGACTTTC CATSEGTGSGANVLTF TRBV24-1 - TRBJ2-6 TRBD1 16
TGCAGTGCTAGAGGGAGCGGGGTCACGCAGTATTTT CSARGSGVTQYF TRBV20-1 - TRBJ2-3 TRBD2 12
TGCAGTGCTAGAGACCCGAAATGGGCATATGGCTACACCTTC CSARDPKWAYGYTF TRBV20-1 many TRBJ1-2 - 14
TGCAGCGTTATGTTGGGGGAGGGAGAGACCCAGTACTTC CSVMLGEGETQYF TRBV29-1 - TRBJ2-5 TRBD2 13
TGCGCCAGCAGCCGCCAGCAGAGTAACTATGGCTACACCTTC CASSRQQSNYGYTF TRBV4-1 - TRBJ1-2 - 14
TGTGCCAGCAGCTTAGTGGGGGGGGAAGGTGGCTACACCTTC CASSLVGGEGGYTF TRBV7-2 many TRBJ1-2 - 14
TGTGCCAGCTCACCGCGTGGCCAGGGGGCTGAAGCTTTCTTT CASSPRGQGAEAFF TRBV7-2 - TRBJ1-1 TRBD1 14
TGTGCCAGCAGTGAAGAGGACAGGGAGCCCTCCTACGAGCAGTACTTC CASSEEDREPSYEQYF TRBV6-5 - TRBJ2-7 TRBD1 16
TGTGCCTGGACTGACGGGGCAGACTATGGCTACACCTTC CAWTDGADYGYTF TRBV30 few TRBJ1-2 - 13
TGTGCCAGCAGTGGTGGGGGCCGGGCGGGGAGGCAAGAGACCCAGTACTTC CASSGGGRAGRQETQYF TRBV2 - TRBJ2-5 - 17
TGTGCCAGCACCGCGACTAGCGGGAGCTACGAGCAGTACTTC CASTATSGSYEQYF TRBV11-2 few TRBJ2-7 TRBD2 14
TGTGCCAGCAGCGTAGACAGGGGTTTCCTGAACACTGAAGCTTTCTTT CASSVDRGFLNTEAFF TRBV7-3 few TRBJ1-1 TRBD1 16
TGCAGTGCTAGGGGCCAGGGTTTAGCAGGAGTCTTCCTAGAGACCCAGTACTTC CSARGQGLAGVFLETQYF TRBV20-1 few TRBJ2-5 - 18
TGTGCCAGCAGTTACCGCTTTACAGGGCTATACGAGCAGTACTTC CASSYRFTGLYEQYF TRBV6-5 - TRBJ2-7 - 15
TGTGCCAGCAGCCTTTCGCTGGTCCAAGAGACCCAGTACTTC CASSLSLVQETQYF TRBV28 few TRBJ2-5 - 14
TGTGCCAGCAGCTTGGGGCAGACCTTCTATGGCTACACCTTC CASSLGQTFYGYTF TRBV5-6 many TRBJ1-2 - 14
TGTGCCAGCAGCCCAAGACCCGGGACAGGGAGCTACGAGCAGTACTTC CASSPRPGTGSYEQYF TRBV13 few TRBJ2-7 TRBD1 16
TGTGCCAGCAGCCCCCGGGACGCAGATACGCAGTATTTT CASSPRDADTQYF TRBV7-9 - TRBJ2-3 - 13
TGCGCCAGCAGCCAAGACGGGAGGACCAACTATGGCTACACCTTC CASSQDGRTNYGYTF TRBV4-1 few TRBJ1-2 - 15
TGTGCCAGCAGTTACCGGACAGGGCTTGAAGCTTTCTTT CASSYRTGLEAFF TRBV27 few TRBJ1-1 TRBD1 13